This TCR beta chain emerged from a study of blood T cells in healthy people across ages. With a J-beta primer mix and a sample-barcoded 5' primer, a second PCR ran about 7 to 11 cycles. No fewer than 3 million CDR3-containing paired-end reads came from each sample. TCRdb reanalysed the 5' RACE reads using MiXCR and keeps one entry per CDR3 protein. The sample holds about 1,500,000 distinct CDR3 sequences, 28% seen once. The CDR3 loop spans 15 amino acids. Looked up from germline, CDR1 is MNHEY and CDR2 is SVGAGI. V gave up 0 bases and J gave up 5 bases; unmatched junction bases: 5. About this clonotype itself: What it recognizes is unknown.

General study results and limits: Age advanced and TCR beta diversity per million T cells fell, roughly linearly. Researchers report that TCR beta diversity correlated strongly with naive T cell percentage.

The material sequenced was blood. The receptor was isolated from a woman under 40 in good health. The V call is TRBV6-5, the J call TRBJ2-3, with 7 nucleotides matching TRBD2. This chain's CDR3 is CASSYSWREIDTQYF. CDR3 nucleotides: TGTGCCAGCAGTTACTCGTGGCGGGAGATAGATACGCAGTATTTT.